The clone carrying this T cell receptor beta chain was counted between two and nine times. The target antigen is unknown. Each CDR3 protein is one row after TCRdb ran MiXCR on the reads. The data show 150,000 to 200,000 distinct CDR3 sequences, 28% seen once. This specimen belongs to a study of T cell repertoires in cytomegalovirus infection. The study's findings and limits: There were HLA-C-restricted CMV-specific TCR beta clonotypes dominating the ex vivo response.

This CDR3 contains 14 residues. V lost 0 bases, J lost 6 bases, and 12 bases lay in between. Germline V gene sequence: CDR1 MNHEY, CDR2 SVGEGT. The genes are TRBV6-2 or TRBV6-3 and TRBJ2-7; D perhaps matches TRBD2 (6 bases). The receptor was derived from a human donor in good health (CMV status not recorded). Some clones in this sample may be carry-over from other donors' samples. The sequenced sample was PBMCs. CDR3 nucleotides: TGTGCCAGCAGTTACTCCAGAGGAGCGGGCGAGCAGTACTTC. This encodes CASSYSRGAGEQYF.